These 32 T cell receptor gamma chains came from one sample sequenced in a study of Vδ1+ human thymocytes. General study findings and limits: Thymic TRG and TRD repertoires appeared highly polyclonal.

RNA was extracted from the cells and then reverse transcribed. Multiplex PCR used pooled V-gene forward primers and a constant-region reverse primer to amplify CDR3s. TCRdb reprocessed the multiplex PCR reads using CATT. The table shows around 11,000 gamma-chain clones, with more than 35% occurring only once. No antigen has been identified for these receptors. The specimen sequenced was Vdelta1+ gamma-delta thymocytes from the thymus. Sample subset: FACS-sorted CD3+ TCRalphabeta- TCRVdelta1+ TCRVdelta2- thymocytes. The source of these receptors is a boy less than two years old who had congenital heart surgery.

This clone was counted a few times. This chain joins TRGV3 and TRGJ1 or TRGJ2. J lost 11 bases, V lost 0 bases, and 7 bases had no gene match. Germline loops: CDR1 VTNTFY, CDR2 YDVSTARD (reference sequence). The CDR3 covers 12 residues. The CDR3 sequence: CATWDRPVQKLF. The CDR3 DNA is TGTGCCACCTGGGACAGGCCGGTGCAGAAACTCTTT.

The V and J genes are TRGV9 and TRGJ1 or TRGJ2. The CDR3 length is 14 residues. Germline V gives CDR1 GITISATS, CDR2 ISYDGTV (reference sequence). V was clipped by 4 bases and J by 0 bases; unmatched bases: 6. The CDR3 spells CALWDFSNYYKKLF. As DNA, the CDR3 is TGTGCCTTGTGGGACTTTTCGAATTATTATAAGAAACTCTTT.

This clone was seen a handful of times. J is TRGJ1 or TRGJ2 and V is TRGV9. V lost 0 bases and J lost 7; bases outside the gene matches: 12. CDR3 size: 15 residues. CDR1 is GITISATS and CDR2 is ISYDGTV in the germline V gene (reference sequence). The CDR3 here is CALWEVHLGNYKKLF. CDR3 in DNA: TGTGCCTTGTGGGAGGTGCACTTGGGGAACTATAAGAAACTCTTT.

The V and J genes are TRGV5 and TRGJ1 or TRGJ2. As TCRdb names no J gene, one was assigned here on the basis of a DNA match to germline. CDR3 length: 13 amino acids. The trim removed 3 bases at V and 7 bases at J, leaving 9 bases unmatched. The germline CDR1 and CDR2 sequences are VINAFY and YDVSNSKD. The CDR3 loop reads CATWDPAQYKKLF. The CDR3, as DNA: TGTGCCACCTGGGACCCAGCCCAATATAAGAAACTCTTT.

This clone was seen a handful of times. The chain recombines TRGV3 with TRGJ1 or TRGJ2. Here the J gene came from matching the DNA to germline, since TCRdb omits it. The CDR3 consists of 14 residues. CDR1 VTNTFY and CDR2 YDVSTARD come from the germline V gene (reference sequence). V gave up 0 bases and J gave up 8 bases; unmatched junction bases: 10. DNA for the CDR3: TGTGCCACCTGGGACAGGCGGGGTTTGAATAAGAAACTCTTT. It encodes CATWDRRGLNKKLF.

A remark on this clone: One junction end disagrees with the germline gene, perhaps due to a read error. The chain has TRGV4 and TRGJ1 or TRGJ2. Germline-derived CDR1 and CDR2 are EGSTGY and YDSYTSSV. The CDR3 is 12 amino acids. The CDR3 sequence is CATWDGVPKKLF. CDR3 DNA sequence: TGTGCCACCTGGGATGGGGTTCCTAAGAAGCTCTTT.

No V gene was called here, but the J gene is TRGJP2. The CDR3 is made up of 16 amino acids. The CDR3 protein is CATWDDLDSSDWIKTF. The CDR3 DNA is TGTGCCACCTGGGACGACCTCGATAGTAGTGATTGGATCAAGACGTTT.

The V and J genes are TRGV9 and TRGJ1 or TRGJ2. The J gene is absent in TCRdb and was assigned here via DNA matching to germline. The CDR3 covers 12 residues. Germline CDR1 GITISATS, CDR2 ISYDGTV (reference sequence). V dropped 4 bases and J dropped 5; count of bases not matched to a gene: 5. CDR3 in amino acids: CALWDQHYKKLF. The DNA for the CDR3 is TGTGCCTTGTGGGACCAACATTATAAGAAACTCTTT.

This rearrangement joins TRGV8 to TRGJ1 or TRGJ2. V lost 3 bases to trimming and J lost 10 bases; unmatched junction nucleotides: 6. The CDR3 loop spans 11 amino acids. From germline, CDR1 is VENAVY and CDR2 YDSYNSRV. The CDR3 DNA reads TGTGCCACCTGGGATGGAGGGAAGAAACTCTTT. It codes for CATWDGGKKLF.

This chain joins TRGV5 and TRGJ1 or TRGJ2. In germline, CDR1 is VINAFY, CDR2 YDVSNSKD. V lost 0 bases, J lost 3 bases, and 8 bases stayed unmatched. This CDR3 spans 15 amino acids. The CDR3 DNA reads TGTGCCACCTGGGACAGGTTCTGGTTTTATTATAAGAAACTCTTT. This translates into CATWDRFWFYYKKLF.

The V call is TRGV3, the J call TRGJP2. The J gene, absent from TCRdb, was called here by matching the DNA to germline. CDR1 and CDR2 from the germline V gene are VTNTFY and YDVSTARD (reference sequence). With 0 bases clipped from V and 2 bases from J, the junction kept 12 bases outside the gene matches. CDR3 length: 18 residues. In DNA form, the CDR3 reads TGTGCCACCTGGGACAGGCCTTTTGGGTCGAGTAGTGATTGGATCAAGACGTTT. Its protein is CATWDRPFGSSSDWIKTF.

The V gene is uncalled and the J gene is TRGJ1 or TRGJ2. The CDR3 contains 13 residues. The CDR3 is CATWDRPVVKKLF. CDR3 DNA sequence: TGTGCCACCTGGGACAGGCCGGTTGTAAAGAAACTCTTT.

This clone was picked up a small number of times. The rearrangement uses TRGV5 and TRGJ1 or TRGJ2. The CDR3 is 14 amino acids. Germline CDR1 and CDR2: VINAFY and YDVSNSKD. Trimming cost V 2 bases and J 6 bases; bases outside gene matches: 10. The CDR3 is CATWDIPLSYKKLF. The CDR3 region has the DNA TGTGCCACCTGGGACATCCCTCTATCTTATAAGAAACTCTTT.

The chain has TRGV8 and TRGJP2. No J gene was available from TCRdb, and it was assigned here by a germline match of the DNA. Germline CDR1 VENAVY, CDR2 YDSYNSRV. Trimming at V came to 1 base and at J to 12 bases, leaving 2 bases not matched to a gene. The CDR3 covers 11 residues. The CDR3 bases are TGTGCCACCTGGGATAGCGGGATCAAGACGTTT. It translates to CATWDSGIKTF.

Remarks on this clone: Other DNA sequences in this specimen translate into the identical CDR3. The chain couples TRGV3 to TRGJ1 or TRGJ2. The J gene was not available in TCRdb and was assigned here by matching the DNA to germline segments. Germline lookup yields CDR1 VTNTFY and CDR2 YDVSTARD (reference sequence). The trim removed 0 bases at V and 4 bases at J, leaving 6 bases unmatched. This CDR3 contains 14 residues. CDR3 in amino acids: CATWDRRGYYKKLF. In nucleotides, the CDR3 is TGTGCCACCTGGGACAGGCGAGGCTATTATAAGAAACTCTTT.

The chain joins TRGV3 to TRGJ1 or TRGJ2. Because TCRdb records no J gene, it was assigned here through a match of the DNA to germline. Germline loops: CDR1 VTNTFY, CDR2 YDVSTARD (reference sequence). The ends lost 2 bases at V and 11 bases at J; junction bases unmatched: 15. The CDR3 spans 14 residues. CDR3: CATWDTYRWGEKLF. The CDR3 bases are TGTGCCACCTGGGACACCTACCGCTGGGGGGAGAAACTCTTT.

This rearrangement joins TRGV5 to TRGJ1 or TRGJ2. The CDR3 has 14 residues. Trimming took 1 base from V and 0 from J; bases not matched to a gene: 3. The V gene's germline CDR1 is VINAFY and CDR2 YDVSNSKD. The CDR3 loop reads CATWDRQNYYKKLF. Here the CDR3 DNA reads TGTGCCACCTGGGACAGACAGAATTATTATAAGAAACTCTTT.

V usage is TRGV5P and J usage is TRGJ1 or TRGJ2. No J gene is reported in TCRdb; it was inferred here by comparing the DNA with germline. TRGV5P corresponds to a pseudogene. The CDR3 runs 14 residues. CDR3 nucleotide sequence: TGTGCCACCTGGGGCGGACCCCGTTATTATAAGAAACTCTTT. This encodes CATWGGPRYYKKLF.

As regards this clone: This sequence may be a read error, since a much larger clone differs from it by one base. The sample has other DNA sequences that encode this CDR3 too. The chain combines TRGV9 with TRGJ1 or TRGJ2. The CDR3 covers 12 residues. Germline V CDR1 and CDR2: GITISATS, ISYDGTV (reference sequence). With 4 bases clipped from V and 7 bases from J, the junction kept 7 bases outside the gene matches. The CDR3 nucleotides are TGTGCCTTGTGGGAAGTGCGATATAAGAAACTCTTT. Protein product: CALWEVRYKKLF.

V gene TRGV9 combines with J gene TRGJ1 or TRGJ2. As TCRdb names no J gene, one was assigned here on the basis of a DNA match to germline. The CDR3 sequence is 11 residues long. CDR1 is GITISATS, CDR2 ISYDGTV, per germline (reference sequence). V dropped 0 bases and J dropped 12; count of bases not matched to a gene: 5. CDR3: CALWEVSGKLF. CDR3 nucleotides: TGTGCCTTGTGGGAGGTGTCAGGGAAACTCTTT.

V gene TRGV3 combines with J gene TRGJ1 or TRGJ2. No J segment appears in TCRdb, so it was assigned here by matching the sequence to germline. The CDR3 runs 13 residues. The germline V gene has CDR1 VTNTFY and CDR2 YDVSTARD (reference sequence). The V segment lost 4 bases and the J segment 3 bases; nucleotides outside the gene matches: 6. The CDR3 DNA sequence: TGTGCCACCTGGGAAAAAGGTTATTATAAGAAACTCTTT. Amino acid sequence: CATWEKGYYKKLF.

The chain links TRGV4 to TRGJ1 or TRGJ2. Because TCRdb records no J gene, it was assigned here through a match of the DNA to germline. CDR3 length: 13 residues. Germline V CDR1 and CDR2: EGSTGY, YDSYTSSV. V was pared by 6 bases and J by 1 base, with 6 bases of the junction left unmatched. The DNA for the CDR3 is TGTGCCACCTGGTTTGATAATTATTATAAGAAACTCTTT. This translates into CATWFDNYYKKLF.

The V and J genes are TRGV5 and TRGJ1 or TRGJ2. The J gene is not listed in TCRdb, so it was assigned here from a DNA match to germline. Trimming took 3 bases from V and 12 from J; bases not matched to a gene: 11. This CDR3 region has 12 residues. Germline V gives CDR1 VINAFY, CDR2 YDVSNSKD. The CDR3 loop reads CATWDRRKRKLF. In DNA form, the CDR3 reads TGTGCCACCTGGGACCGGCGGAAGAGGAAACTCTTT.

The sample holds a few counts of this clone. V gene TRGV3 combines with J gene TRGJ1 or TRGJ2. The J gene, absent from TCRdb, was called here by matching the DNA to germline. Germline CDR1 and CDR2: VTNTFY and YDVSTARD (reference sequence). The trim removed 0 bases at V and 9 bases at J, leaving 17 bases unmatched. The length of the CDR3 is 16 residues. The CDR3 loop is CATWDRTGEGDPKKLF. As DNA, the CDR3 is TGTGCCACCTGGGACAGGACCGGAGAAGGGGATCCTAAGAAACTCTTT.

The V and J genes are TRGV4 and TRGJ1 or TRGJ2. V gave up 1 base and J gave up 7 bases; unmatched junction bases: 7. This CDR3 is built from 13 residues. Germline V gene sequence: CDR1 EGSTGY, CDR2 YDSYTSSV. The CDR3 DNA sequence: TGTGCCACCTGGGATGGACCGGAATATAAGAAACTCTTT. This translates into CATWDGPEYKKLF.

The V and J genes are TRGV4 and TRGJ1 or TRGJ2. The J gene was missing in TCRdb and was found by matching the end of the DNA to germline. V lost 4 bases and J lost 4; bases outside the gene matches: 7. Looked up from germline, CDR1 is EGSTGY and CDR2 is YDSYTSSV. The CDR3 has 13 residues. The CDR3 DNA is TGTGCCACCTGGGAGATGTGGTATTATAAGAAACTCTTT. Translation: CATWEMWYYKKLF.

Concerning this clone itself: A read error is possible here, since a much larger clone lies one base away. The chain carries TRGV8 and TRGJ1 or TRGJ2. The J gene is absent in TCRdb and was assigned here via DNA matching to germline. The V and J ends lost 4 bases and 4 bases, in that order; junction bases with no gene match: 4. The CDR3 sequence is 12 residues long. The germline gives CDR1 VENAVY, CDR2 YDSYNSRV. The CDR3 DNA reads TGTGCCACCTGGGACCCCTATTATAAGAAACTCTTT. This sequence encodes CATWDPYYKKLF.

V is TRGV8 and J is TRGJ1 or TRGJ2. The J gene comes from matching the DNA to germline here; TCRdb lacks it. V was pared by 4 bases and J by 7 bases, with 4 bases of the junction left unmatched. Germline V lookup: CDR1 VENAVY, CDR2 YDSYNSRV. The CDR3 loop spans 11 amino acids. This CDR3 reads CATWEIYKKLF. CDR3 bases: TGTGCCACCTGGGAGATCTATAAGAAACTCTTT.

The chain couples TRGV3 to TRGJ1 or TRGJ2. The J gene is absent in TCRdb and was assigned here via DNA matching to germline. J gave up 2 bases and V 5 bases, and 3 bases lay outside the gene matches. Germline V gene data show CDR1 as VTNTFY and CDR2 as YDVSTARD (reference sequence). The CDR3 length is 12 residues. In DNA, the CDR3 is TGTGCCACCTGGGCGGATTATTATAAGAAACTCTTT. Protein sequence: CATWADYYKKLF.

This clone was picked up a small number of times. This CDR3 is also generated by other DNA sequences in the sample. The V gene is TRGV9, the J gene TRGJ1 or TRGJ2. Germline V gene sequence: CDR1 GITISATS, CDR2 ISYDGTV (reference sequence). Unmatched junction bases numbered 3, after V lost 0 bases and J lost 7 bases. The length of the CDR3 is 12 residues. This CDR3 reads CALWEVEYKKLF. DNA for the CDR3: TGTGCCTTGTGGGAGGTGGAGTATAAGAAACTCTTT.

This chain links TRGV4 with TRGJ1 or TRGJ2. Per the germline V gene, CDR1 is EGSTGY and CDR2 is YDSYTSSV. The CDR3 is 15 residues long. V shed 2 bases and J 5 bases; nucleotides not matched to a gene: 12. The CDR3 reads CATWDEARMHYKKLF. The CDR3 DNA reads as TGTGCCACCTGGGATGAAGCCCGAATGCATTATAAGAAACTCTTT.

This clone showed up just once. The chain uses TRGV5 and TRGJ1 or TRGJ2. The J gene is not listed in TCRdb, so it was assigned here from a DNA match to germline. CDR3 length equals 15 residues. Germline CDR1 reads VINAFY; CDR2 reads YDVSNSKD. With 1 base clipped from V and 3 bases from J, the junction kept 9 bases outside the gene matches. CDR3 protein: CATWDSRASYYKKLF. The CDR3 nucleotides are TGTGCCACCTGGGACAGTAGGGCCTCTTATTATAAGAAACTCTTT.